These 21 T cell receptor beta chains were all obtained from the same sample, sequenced in a study of T-cell reconstitution after alpha-beta-depleted transplantation in children. Unique molecular identifiers were incorporated into the prepared TCRbeta library. TCRdb itself ran the PCR reads through MiXCR, one entry per CDR3 protein. Found here are around 500,000 distinct CDR3 sequences, 20% to 25% of them singletons; the top ten hold over 12%. Sequenced here: PBMCs, mostly from graft donor cells, sampled 360 days after TCRalphabeta/CD19-depleted stem cell transplant. The receptor source for this set is a boy under two years old who had a stem cell transplant for acute myeloid leukemia, so the T cells may come from the graft donor.

The genes are TRBV20-1 and TRBJ1-2; the D gene is possibly TRBD1 (5 bases). Trimming left V 3 bases short and J 0 bases short, with 8 bases between. The CDR3 is 13 residues long. Looked up from germline, CDR1 is DFQATT and CDR2 is SNEGSKA (reference sequence). CDR3 nucleotides: TGCAGTGCTAGGGGGGACGCTAACTATGGCTACACCTTC. This translates into CSARGDANYGYTF.

The genes are TRBV20-1 and TRBJ1-2; D is unclear. The CDR3 consists of 12 residues. CDR1 is DFQATT and CDR2 is SNEGSKA in the germline V gene (reference sequence). The CDR3 reads CRSSVGMWGYTF. DNA of the CDR3: TGCAGGAGTTCCGTGGGGATGTGGGGCTACACCTTC.

Only a few counts were recorded for this clonotype. This chain connects TRBV5-1 to TRBJ2-7; TRBD2 might be the D (5 bases). The CDR3 consists of 14 residues. Germline assignment: CDR1 SGHRS and CDR2 YFSETQ. Trimming stripped 0 bases from V and 6 bases from J, with 13 bases between. This CDR3 reads CASSLDLSTTEQYV. In nucleotides, the CDR3 is TGCGCCAGCAGCTTGGATCTATCGACTACCGAGCAGTACGTC.

At least ten counts were recorded for this clonotype. The V gene is TRBV5-6, the J gene TRBJ2-3, with D hard to call. CDR1 and CDR2 from the germline V gene are SGHDT and YYEEEE. V was trimmed by 0 bases and J by 5 bases, leaving 7 bases between them. The CDR3 runs 13 residues. The CDR3: CASSLDRGDTQYF. CDR3 DNA sequence: TGTGCCAGCAGCTTGGACAGAGGAGATACGCAGTATTTT.

This clonotype was found many times. The chain couples TRBV5-5 to TRBJ1-5; D unclear. Germline assignment: CDR1 SGHKS and CDR2 YYEKEE (reference sequence). The CDR3 is made up of 14 amino acids. V was cut by 2 bases and J by 2 bases, with 8 bases left in between. The CDR3 loop reads CASSLATGNQPQHF. DNA of the CDR3: TGTGCCAGCAGCTTAGCTACAGGCAATCAGCCCCAGCATTTT.

In this sample, this clonotype turned up many times. The chain recombines TRBV7-2 with TRBJ1-1, with unresolved D. Germline CDR1 reads SGHTA; CDR2 reads FQGNSA. Trimming stripped 2 bases from V and 4 bases from J, with 5 bases between. CDR3 length: 12 residues. The CDR3, as DNA: TGTGCCAGCAGCTTACGGCTCACTGAAGCTTTCTTT. Translating it yields CASSLRLTEAFF.

The table lists this clonotype with a few counts. The rearrangement uses TRBV10-3 and TRBJ2-5; D tentatively reads TRBD1 or TRBD2 (5 bases each). The germline CDR1 and CDR2 sequences are ENHRY and SYGVKD. Trimming stripped 3 bases from V and 4 bases from J, with 9 bases between. There are 13 residues in the CDR3. DNA of the CDR3: TGTGCCATCAGTGAAGGGGACCCAGAGACCCAGTACTTC. Protein: CAISEGDPETQYF.

This clonotype was counted a few times. The J gene is TRBJ2-5, the V gene TRBV12-3 or TRBV12-4, with 7 bases fitting TRBD2. CDR3 length: 15 residues. The trim removed 4 bases at V and 10 bases at J, leaving 15 bases unmatched. This CDR3 is CASSSLSGGSRDQYF. CDR3 sequence (DNA): TGTGCCAGCAGTTCTTTGTCGGGAGGCTCGAGAGACCAGTACTTC.

The chain recombines TRBV20-1 with TRBJ2-5; D is possibly TRBD1 (5 bases). The V gene's germline CDR1 is DFQATT and CDR2 SNEGSKA (reference sequence). Trimming removed 4 bases at V and 5 bases at J, with 17 bases between. The CDR3 length is 14 residues. The CDR3: CSAKPQGLIETQYF. In DNA form, the CDR3 reads TGCAGTGCTAAACCCCAGGGTTTAATCGAGACCCAGTACTTC.

The J gene is TRBJ2-3, the V gene TRBV4-1, with 7 nucleotides matching TRBD1. V shed 4 bases, J shed 9 bases, and the junction held 19 bases outside the gene matches. The germline CDR1 and CDR2 sequences are MGHRA and YSYEKL. This CDR3 is built from 17 residues. CDR3 sequence reads: CASSLDGGQSQIETQYF. The CDR3 DNA reads TGCGCCAGCAGCCTCGATGGGGGACAGTCACAGATTGAGACGCAGTATTTT.

This clonotype was counted many times. This chain uses TRBV24-1 with TRBJ2-1; the D gene is possibly TRBD1 (5 bases). Germline CDR1 reads KGHDR; CDR2 reads SFDVKD. Trimming took off 4 bases at V and 7 bases at J, with 7 bases between the two ends. The length of the CDR3 is 12 residues. CDR3 in DNA: TGTGCCACCAGTGACAGGGTGAATGAGCAGTTCTTC. It specifies CATSDRVNEQFF.

The CDR3 sequence is CATSVGATGELFF. The CDR3 nucleotides read TGTGCCACCAGTGTAGGGGCCACCGGGGAGCTGTTTTTT. This chain uses TRBV24-1 with TRBJ2-2; D possibly corresponds to TRBD1 (5 bases). Germline values: CDR1 KGHDR, CDR2 SFDVKD. V shed 5 bases and J shed 4 bases, with 7 bases lying between them. The CDR3 is 13 residues long.

This clonotype showed up many times. The gene calls are TRBV7-2 and TRBJ2-1; TRBD1 is a possible D gene (5 bases). The CDR3 consists of 13 residues. CDR1 is SGHTA, CDR2 FQGNSA, per germline. V was pared by 1 base and J by 10 bases, with 11 bases between. CDR3 amino acids: CASSLEMGLEQFF. The CDR3 DNA sequence: TGTGCCAGCAGCTTAGAGATGGGGCTCGAGCAGTTCTTC.

The chain couples TRBV11-2 to TRBJ2-1, with 7 bases that match TRBD1. V lost 5 bases, J lost 4 bases, and 11 bases stayed unmatched. Germline V gives CDR1 SGHAT, CDR2 FQNNGV. The CDR3 has 16 amino acids. CDR3 DNA sequence: TGTGCCAGCAGCACCTTACAGGGGAACCTATACAATGAGCAGTTCTTC. Protein product: CASSTLQGNLYNEQFF.

In this sample, this clonotype turned up a few times. V gene TRBV25-1 combines with J gene TRBJ2-7, with D possibly TRBD1 on 6 matching bases. Deletions cut 1 base from V and 4 bases from J, with 17 bases between. This CDR3 contains 16 residues. Germline CDR1 MGHDK, CDR2 SYGVNS. CDR3 amino acids: CASSESHSGQYYEQYF. The CDR3 DNA is TGTGCCAGCAGTGAATCCCACAGCGGACAGTATTACGAGCAGTACTTC.

In this sample, this clonotype turned up many times. The chain is built from TRBV6-1 and TRBJ2-7; either TRBD1 or TRBD2 may supply D (5 bases each). CDR3 length equals 14 residues. Germline CDR1 MNHNS, CDR2 SASEGT. Trimming cost V 9 bases and J 7 bases, with 22 bases left between them. DNA for the CDR3: TGTGCCAGGGGGGACGGATTCCCCCCTAAGGAGCAGTACTTC. Its protein is CARGDGFPPKEQYF.

This clonotype was observed a few times. The chain combines TRBV28 with TRBJ2-3, with TRBD1 as a possible D gene (6 bases). The germline V gene has CDR1 MDHEN and CDR2 SYDVKM. The CDR3 covers 16 residues. V was shortened by 6 bases and J by 0 bases, with 16 bases between the two germline ends. The CDR3 protein is CASRPRTASSTDTQYF. The CDR3 DNA sequence: TGTGCCAGCAGACCCCGGACAGCCAGCAGCACAGATACGCAGTATTTT.

This clonotype was recorded many times. This chain connects TRBV5-1 to TRBJ2-1; no definite D call. The V gene's germline CDR1 is SGHRS and CDR2 YFSETQ. This CDR3 region has 14 residues. The ends were cut back, 4 bases at V and 4 bases at J, with 12 bases in the middle. Written as DNA, the CDR3 is TGCGCCAGCAGCCCCCCGCGAGTTTACAATGAGCAGTTCTTC. Encoded protein: CASSPPRVYNEQFF.

This clonotype has more than one count but fewer than ten. The V and J genes are TRBV20-1 and TRBJ2-7; TRBD1 matches at 7 bases. The CDR3 has 14 amino acids. Germline V gives CDR1 DFQATT, CDR2 SNEGSKA (reference sequence). CDR3 region: CSTFNRDSSYEQYV. The CDR3 DNA follows: TGCAGCACTTTCAACCGGGACAGCTCCTACGAGCAGTACGTC.

Many counts were recorded for this clonotype. V is TRBV27 and J is TRBJ2-2; 7 nucleotides agree with TRBD1. Trimming at V came to 9 bases and at J to 4 bases, leaving 8 bases not matched to a gene. The CDR3 is made up of 14 amino acids. From germline, CDR1 is MNHEY and CDR2 SMNVEV (reference sequence). The chain's CDR3 is CASSTGTLTGELFF. CDR3 nucleotide sequence: TGTGCCAGTTCGACAGGGACCCTCACCGGGGAGCTGTTTTTT.

A few counts support this clonotype. J is TRBJ1-3 and V is TRBV20-1; possibly TRBD1 for D (6 bases). Germline CDR1 and CDR2: DFQATT and SNEGSKA (reference sequence). CDR3 size: 16 residues. Trimming took off 0 bases at V and 3 bases at J, with 15 bases between the two ends. In nucleotides, the CDR3 is TGCAGTGCTAGAGATCAGGACAGAGAGAATGGAAACACCATATATTTT. It is translated as CSARDQDRENGNTIYF.